The sequence of this TCR beta chain was determined in a study of blood T cell repertoires in COVID-19. Trimming shortened V by 9 bases and J by 3 bases, and 21 bases separated the two germline ends. Germline V gives CDR1 LNHDA, CDR2 SQIVND (reference sequence). The CDR3 consists of 15 residues. In the study's own analysis: How many nucleated cells were present was estimated from reference gene primer amplification. The table came from immunoSEQ multiplex PCR; TCRdb's copy has only in-frame clones and leaves some out. V and J calls plus clone size are reproduced from that table; the DNA served to infer D and trimming. The sample lists 99,000 or so clones, more than 85% occurring once. This clone has only a few counts.

The clonotype was recovered from a human donor in a cohort sampled during active COVID-19. The chain couples TRBV19 to TRBJ2-7; D uncertain. The sequenced material came from peripheral blood. CDR3 nucleotides: TGTGCCAGCAAGAGGTGGAGTGACTCCGGCTACGAGCAGTACTTC. Amino acids: CASKRWSDSGYEQYF.